This T cell receptor (beta chain) stems from a study of CD8+ T cells in alopecia areata. Study overall: People stayed on tofacitinib for 6 to 18 months, then stopped the drug for 6 months.

Whole-study results and caveats: Although TCR sharing was seen in mice, sharing across patients was less clear, possibly for HLA-related reasons.

This clone occurred a few times. Its target is not known. Other DNA sequences in the sample encode the same CDR3. Germline loops: CDR1 SQVTM, CDR2 ANQGSEA. CDR3 length: 12 amino acids. Trimming left V 5 bases short and J 2 bases short, with 10 bases between. Following RNA extraction, reverse transcription yielded cDNA that acted as the sequencing template. The repertoire was sequenced with immunoSEQ multiplex PCR; TCRdb's copy has only in-frame clones and lacks some. Of around 250,000 clones listed, approximately 61% are singletons. The receptor was derived from a human donor with alopecia areata. The sequencing used CD4+ T cells sorted from blood, collected at week 0. This chain joins TRBV29-1 and TRBJ2-7; a weak D match, TRBD1 (5 bases). The CDR3 DNA sequence: TGCAGCGTTAGTGACAGCACCTACGAGCAGTACTTC. This encodes CSVSDSTYEQYF.